This T cell receptor (beta chain) was obtained from a study of shared clonotypes between healthy human individuals. The table came from immunoSEQ multiplex PCR; TCRdb's copy has only in-frame clones and leaves some out. Of 2 million to 2.5 million clones in the sample, nearly 97% were seen once. General study results and limits: Even with large depth, rarefaction showed that sorted-subset sequencing was incomplete.

Details on this clone: Its antigen is not known. Different DNA sequences within this sample yield the same CDR3.

Sequencing input: naive CD4+ T cells sorted from blood. Described subset: CD45RA+ positively selected. The source of this sequence is a man aged 18 to 29 in good health.

CDR3 in amino acids: CASSLGGFSGNTIYF. CDR3 nucleotides: TGTGCCAGCAGCTTAGGGGGCTTCTCTGGAAACACCATATATTTT. V usage is TRBV11-2 and J usage is TRBJ1-3; D might be TRBD1 (5 bases). CDR1 SGHAT and CDR2 FQNNGV come from the germline V gene. V was pared by 1 base and J by 0 bases, with 7 bases between. The CDR3 totals 15 residues.